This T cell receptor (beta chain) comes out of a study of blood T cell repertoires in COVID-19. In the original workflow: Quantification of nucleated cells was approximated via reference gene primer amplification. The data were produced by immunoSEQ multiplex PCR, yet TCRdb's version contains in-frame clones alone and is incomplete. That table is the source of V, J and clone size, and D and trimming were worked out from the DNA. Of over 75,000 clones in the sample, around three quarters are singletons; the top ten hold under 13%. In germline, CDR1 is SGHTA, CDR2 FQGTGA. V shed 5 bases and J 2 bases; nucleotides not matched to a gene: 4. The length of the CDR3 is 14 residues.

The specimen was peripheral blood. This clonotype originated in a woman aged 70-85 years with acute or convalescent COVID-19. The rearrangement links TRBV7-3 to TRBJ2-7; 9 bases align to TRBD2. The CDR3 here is CASSPGGRAYEQYF. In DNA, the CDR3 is TGTGCCAGCAGCCCCGGCGGGAGGGCCTACGAGCAGTACTTC.